This TCR beta chain originates from a study of T cells in lung cancer brain metastases (dated by TCRdb to between 2018 and 2020). General notes on the study: Most of the 20 patients had a history of tobacco use, with a median of approximately 40 pack-years. About 90% of the 20 patients received no interval therapy between primary and metastasis resection. The cohort comprised some 20 patients contributing 40 specimens, one primary lung lesion and one brain metastasis each. TCR beta CDR3 repertoires were compared between fully resected primary non-small cell lung cancers and paired brain metastases. The primary and brain metastasis specimens were acquired a median of around 340 days apart. Of the patients, approximately 11 were female and about 9 were male, and their median age at first diagnosis was 57.5 years. The average DNA integrity number was 3.5 to 4.5 in both primary and metastatic specimens, and the two sites did not differ significantly. What the work shows at the level of the full study, not this receptor alone: It was not possible to control for the effects of preoperative corticosteroids on T cell infiltration in brain metastases. A significantly larger repertoire fraction was made up by the ten most abundant clones in brain metastases than in primaries, which was suggestive of clonal expansion. Brain metastases contained significantly fewer unique productive clones than the paired primaries (median around 1,500 versus 5,000). Most clones were specific to a single lesion, and overlap between paired lesions was limited (mean Morisita index approximately 0.24). DNA fragmentation in the FFPE samples may have prevented recovery of the complete infiltrating T cell repertoire.

Resection was performed in the patients for synchronous oligometastatic disease or for delayed recurrence of a solitary brain metastasis. To avoid including cancers other than NSCLC, any patient with a history of multiple malignancies was excluded. Tumor areas were macrodissected from 5 or 6 deparaffinized approximately 9.6 um unstained sections, using marked H&E slides as a guide. All specimens were fixed in formalin and embedded in paraffin (FFPE). Genomic DNA was extracted using the AllPrep DNA/RNA FFPE Kit. Concerning this clone: The clone's antigen remains unknown. No quality values exist for individual bases; no much larger clone is one base distant.

Between about 2.24 and 5 ug genomic DNA was input per sample, and equal DNA input was given to paired samples. TCR beta libraries were constructed with the immunoSEQ hsTCRbeta Kit, which uses multiplexed V and J gene primers in two PCR steps. Pooled libraries with positive and negative controls were sequenced on an Illumina MiSeq using a 100-cycle paired-end protocol. The study's own analysis went as follows. The immunoSEQ vendor processed the raw data into normalized, annotated TCR beta repertoire reports. Richness was defined as unique clones by nucleotide sequence, and total richness was extrapolated with the iChao1 and Efron-Thisted estimators. To characterize and compare the paired lesions, the analysis used Pielou's evenness, Simpson's index, the proportional abundance of the top-ten clones, and the Morisita overlap index. Here the immuneACCESS table is served through TCRdb, limited to in-frame sequences with V and J called. Missing clones are a known gap in these copies; in checked studies unresolved V genes cover under half, and the rest lacks a known reason. V and J calls and clone size are as listed in that table; D and trimming were resolved from the DNA. Here the sample has roughly 2,000 clones; about 93% occur a single time. Of the sample, approximately 4.8% falls within the top ten clones.

Sequenced: tumor tissue from the primary lung tumor. What the cell subset or site label conveys for this sample: primary lung cancer lesion. The source is a woman in her twenties or thirties with non-small cell lung cancer.

CDR3 reads: CASSPQGSETQYF. The DNA is TGCGCCAGCAGCCCACAGGGTTCGGAGACCCAGTACTTC. The chain uses TRBV4-1 and TRBJ2-5; the D segment could be TRBD1, given 6 matching bases. V is pared back by 4 bases and J by 5 bases, with 11 bases lying between the germline termini. The CDR3 holds 13 amino acids from the cysteine to the phenylalanine. The DNA shown is the 39-base CDR3, in frame from base 1. As encoded in the germline V gene, CDR1 is MGHRA while CDR2 is YSYEKL.